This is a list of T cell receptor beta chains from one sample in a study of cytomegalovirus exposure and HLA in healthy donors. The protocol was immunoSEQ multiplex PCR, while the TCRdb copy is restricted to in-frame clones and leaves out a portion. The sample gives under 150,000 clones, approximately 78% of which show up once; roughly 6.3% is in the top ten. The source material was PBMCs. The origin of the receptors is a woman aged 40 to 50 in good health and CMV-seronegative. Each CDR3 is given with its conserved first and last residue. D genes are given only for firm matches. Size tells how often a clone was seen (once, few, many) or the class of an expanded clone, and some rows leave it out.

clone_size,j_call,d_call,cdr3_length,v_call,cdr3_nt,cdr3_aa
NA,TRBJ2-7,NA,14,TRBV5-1,TGCGCCAGCAATACGGGGGAGCCCCCCTACGAGCAGTACTTC,CASNTGEPPYEQYF
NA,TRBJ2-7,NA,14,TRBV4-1,TGCGCCAGCAGCCAAGATGTAGGGGGCTACGAGCAGTACTTC,CASSQDVGGYEQYF
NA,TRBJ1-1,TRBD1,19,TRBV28,TGTGCCAGCAGTTTATATTATTCCACCGACAGGGGGCTCGGGACTGAAGCTTTCTTT,CASSLYYSTDRGLGTEAFF
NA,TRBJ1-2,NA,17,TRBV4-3,TGCGCCAGCAGCCAAGATTCCCTGGAGGTGTGGGGCTATGGCTACACCTTC,CASSQDSLEVWGYGYTF
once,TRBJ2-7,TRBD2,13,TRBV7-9,TGTGCCAGCAGCCATGGGAGGGGCGGCGAGCAGTACTTC,CASSHGRGGEQYF
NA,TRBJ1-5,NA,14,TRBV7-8,TGTGCCAGCAGCATAGTTGGGAGTCCCCAGCCCCAGCATTTT,CASSIVGSPQPQHF
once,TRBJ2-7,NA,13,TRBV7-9,TGTTCCAGCAGTCCGACAGGCGACTACGAGCAGTACTTC,CSSSPTGDYEQYF
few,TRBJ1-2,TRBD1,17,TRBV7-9,TGTGCCAGCAGCTTAGGAACCGGACCGGACAGGGGCTATGGCTACACCTTC,CASSLGTGPDRGYGYTF
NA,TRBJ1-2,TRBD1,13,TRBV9,TGTGCCAGCAGCGGGGACAGGGACTATGGCTACACCTTC,CASSGDRDYGYTF
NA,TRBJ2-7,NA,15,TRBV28,TGTGCCAGCAGTTCGCCGGGGGGCAACTCCTACGAGCAGTACTTC,CASSSPGGNSYEQYF
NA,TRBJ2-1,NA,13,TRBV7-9,TGTTCCAGCAGCGAGGGGGGGACCCATGAGCAGTTCTTC,CSSSEGGTHEQFF
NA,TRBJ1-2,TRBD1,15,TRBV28,TGTGCCAGCGGAATCACCGGGACAGGGGGCGCCGGCTACACCTTC,CASGITGTGGAGYTF
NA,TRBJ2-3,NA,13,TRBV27,TGTGCCAGCAGTTTGTCGTTCGCAGATACGCAGTATTTT,CASSLSFADTQYF
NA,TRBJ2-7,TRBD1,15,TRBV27,TGTGCCAGCAGTCTACTAGGGACAGGGAACCACGAGCAGTACTTC,CASSLLGTGNHEQYF
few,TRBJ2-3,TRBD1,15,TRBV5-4,TGTGCCAGCAGCCCTATTGACAGGGGATCAGATACGCAGTATTTT,CASSPIDRGSDTQYF
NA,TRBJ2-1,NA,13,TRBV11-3,TGTGCCAGCAGCTTAGTGTACGGGGGAGAGCAGTTCTTC,CASSLVYGGEQFF
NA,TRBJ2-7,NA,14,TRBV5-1,TGCGCCAGCAGCTTGGGGAATGCGGGTTACGAGCAGTACTTC,CASSLGNAGYEQYF
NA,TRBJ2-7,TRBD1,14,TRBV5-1,TGCGCCAGCAGCGGTGGACAGGGCGGGTACGAGCAGTACTTC,CASSGGQGGYEQYF
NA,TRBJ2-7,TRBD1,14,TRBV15,TGTGCCACCAGCAGAAGGACAGGCCTGGGGGAGCAGTACTTC,CATSRRTGLGEQYF
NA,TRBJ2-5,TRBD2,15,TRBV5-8,TGTGCCAGCAGCTTCAGCAGCGGGAGCCAAGAGACCCAGTACTTC,CASSFSSGSQETQYF
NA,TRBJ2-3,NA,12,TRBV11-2,TGTGCCAGCAGCTTAGTTTTTTCAAATCAGTATTTT,CASSLVFSNQYF
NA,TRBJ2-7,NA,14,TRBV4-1,TGCGCCAGCAGCCAATTTGCGGGAATCTACGAGCAGTACTTC,CASSQFAGIYEQYF
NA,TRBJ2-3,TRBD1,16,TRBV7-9,TGTGCCAGCAGCATCTCAGGGGGTCCCACCCCAGATACGCAGTATTTT,CASSISGGPTPDTQYF
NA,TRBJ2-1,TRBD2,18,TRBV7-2,TGTGCCAGCAGCCCTAACCCCTCGGGCGGGGGATACTACAATGAGCAGTTCTTC,CASSPNPSGGGYYNEQFF
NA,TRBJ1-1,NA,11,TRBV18,TGTGCCAGCTCACTGCGAAGTGAAGCTTTCTTT,CASSLRSEAFF
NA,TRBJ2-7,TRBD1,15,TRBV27,TGTGCCAGCAGTAAAGACAGGGGGGCTTACTACGAGCAGTACTTC,CASSKDRGAYYEQYF
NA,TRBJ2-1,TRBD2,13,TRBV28,TGTGCCAGCAGACTAGCGTCGCACAATGAGCAGTTCTTC,CASRLASHNEQFF
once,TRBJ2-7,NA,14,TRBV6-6,TGTGCCAGCACAGGGGGCGGGAGGGTCTACGAGCAGTACTTC,CASTGGGRVYEQYF
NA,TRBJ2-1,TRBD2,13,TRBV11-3,TGTGCCAGCAGCGGGGGACTAAACAATGAGCAGTTCTTC,CASSGGLNNEQFF
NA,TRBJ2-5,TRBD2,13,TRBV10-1,TGCGCCAGCAGTGTGGGACTACAAGAGACCCAGTACTTC,CASSVGLQETQYF
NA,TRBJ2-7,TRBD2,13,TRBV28,TGTGCCAGCAGTTTAGAGCTGGGACTAGCGCAGTACTTC,CASSLELGLAQYF
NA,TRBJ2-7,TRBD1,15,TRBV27,TGTGCCAGCAGTTACCGACAGGGGGGTGGATACGAGCAGTACTTC,CASSYRQGGGYEQYF
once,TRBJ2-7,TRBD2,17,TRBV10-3,TGTGCCATCAGTGAGGGGCAAGTGCCCGGGACTACCTACGAGCAGTACTTC,CAISEGQVPGTTYEQYF
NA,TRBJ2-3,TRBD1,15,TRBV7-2,TGTGCCAGCAGCCCCTGGACAGGGGGCGCAGATACGCAGTATTTT,CASSPWTGGADTQYF
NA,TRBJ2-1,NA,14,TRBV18,TGTGCCAGCTCCGGGACTGGCACCTACAATGAGCAGTTCTTC,CASSGTGTYNEQFF
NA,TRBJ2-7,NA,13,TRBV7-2,TGTGCCAGCAGCAACAGGGTTTTGAACGAGCAGTACTTC,CASSNRVLNEQYF
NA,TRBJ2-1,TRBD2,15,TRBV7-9,TGTGCCAGCAGCTCAGCGGGAGTTGGGGTCAATGAGCAGTTCTTC,CASSSAGVGVNEQFF
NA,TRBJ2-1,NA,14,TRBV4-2,TGTGCCAGCAGCCAAGGGTTGGCCGACAGTGAGCAGTTCTTC,CASSQGLADSEQFF
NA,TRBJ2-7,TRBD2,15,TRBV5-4,TGTGCCAGCAGCTCCCTAGCGGGAGGATTAGATGAGCAGTACTTC,CASSSLAGGLDEQYF
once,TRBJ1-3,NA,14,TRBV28,TGTGCCAGCAGCCCCTCGGTCACTGGAAACACCATATATTTT,CASSPSVTGNTIYF
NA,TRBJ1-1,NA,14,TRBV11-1,TGTGCCAGCAGCTTAGGACGTGGCAGCGTCGGAGCTTTCTTT,CASSLGRGSVGAFF
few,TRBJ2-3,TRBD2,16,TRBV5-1,TGCGCCAGCAGCTTGACCGGGACTAGCGGGAGTAGTACGCAGTATTTT,CASSLTGTSGSSTQYF
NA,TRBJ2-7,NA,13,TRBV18,TGTGCCAGCTCACCAGTACTAACCTACGAGCAGTACTTC,CASSPVLTYEQYF
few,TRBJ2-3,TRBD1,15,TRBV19,TGTGCCAGTAGTGTCAGGACAGGTGGATCAGATACGCAGTATTTT,CASSVRTGGSDTQYF
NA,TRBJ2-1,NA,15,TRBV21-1,TGTGCCAGCAGAGCCCAGGGGCATCCCACCTTCTTGCAGTTCTTC,CASRAQGHPTFLQFF
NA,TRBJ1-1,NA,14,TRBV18,TGTGCCAGCTCACCACCGTCTAAGAACACTGAAGCTTTCTTT,CASSPPSKNTEAFF
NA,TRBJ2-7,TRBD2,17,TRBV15,TGTGCCACCAGCAGAGAGATGACTAGCGGCATGAACTACGAGCAGTACTTC,CATSREMTSGMNYEQYF
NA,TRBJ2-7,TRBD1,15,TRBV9,TGTGCCAGCAGCGTAGGGATGACAGGGCTCTACGAGCAGTACTTC,CASSVGMTGLYEQYF
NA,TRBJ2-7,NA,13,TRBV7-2,TGTGCCAGCAGCTTTCTCCTCAAAGGGGGGCAGTACTTC,CASSFLLKGGQYF
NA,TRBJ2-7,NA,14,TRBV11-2,TGTGCCAGCAGCTCCGAACTAGCAGCCTACGAGCAGTACTTC,CASSSELAAYEQYF
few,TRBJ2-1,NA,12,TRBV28,TGTGCCAGCAGTTTATACTCCTATGAGCAGTTCTTC,CASSLYSYEQFF
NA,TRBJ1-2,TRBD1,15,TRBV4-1,TGCGCCAGCAGCTCCGATGCCGGGACAGTTTATGGCTACACCTTC,CASSSDAGTVYGYTF
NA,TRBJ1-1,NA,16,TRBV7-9,TGTTCCAGCAGCTTCCCCCAAGGTGGTGAGGTCACTGAAGCTTTCTTT,CSSSFPQGGEVTEAFF
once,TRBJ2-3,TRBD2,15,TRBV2,TGTGCCAGCAGCGGACTAGCGGGAGTCGCAGATACGCAGTATTTT,CASSGLAGVADTQYF